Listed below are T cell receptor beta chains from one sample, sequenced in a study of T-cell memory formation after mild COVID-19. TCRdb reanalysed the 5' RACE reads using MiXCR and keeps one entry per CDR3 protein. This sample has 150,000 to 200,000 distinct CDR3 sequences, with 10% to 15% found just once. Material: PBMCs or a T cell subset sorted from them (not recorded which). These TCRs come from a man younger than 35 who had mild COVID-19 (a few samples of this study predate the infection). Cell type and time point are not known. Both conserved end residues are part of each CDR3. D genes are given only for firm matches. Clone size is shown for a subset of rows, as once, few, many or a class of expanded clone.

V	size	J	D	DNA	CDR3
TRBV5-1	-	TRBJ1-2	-	TGCGCCAGCAGCTTTGACAAAGCTAACTATGGCTACACCTTC	CASSFDKANYGYTF
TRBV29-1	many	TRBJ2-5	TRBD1	TGCAGCGTTGATGGACAGGGAGAGACCCAGTACTTC	CSVDGQGETQYF
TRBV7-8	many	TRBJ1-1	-	TGTGCCAGCAGCTCCTACAGCGTAAAACCTGAAGCTTTCTTT	CASSSYSVKPEAFF
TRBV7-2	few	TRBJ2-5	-	TGTGCCAGCAGTCAAATGGCCATTCTCGAGACCCAGTACTTC	CASSQMAILETQYF
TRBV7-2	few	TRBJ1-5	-	TGTGCCAGCAGCTTACCCGGACATAACAATCAGCCCCAGCATTTT	CASSLPGHNNQPQHF
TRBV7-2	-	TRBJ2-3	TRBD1	TGTGCCACCCCCCGGGACAGGGGCACAGATACGCAGTATTTT	CATPRDRGTDTQYF
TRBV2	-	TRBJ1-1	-	TGTGCCAGCGGCGGCGGGCGGAACACTGAAGCTTTCTTT	CASGGGRNTEAFF
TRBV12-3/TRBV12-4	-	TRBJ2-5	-	TGTGCCAGCACAAACCCGGCCACCATAGAGACCCAGTACTTC	CASTNPATIETQYF
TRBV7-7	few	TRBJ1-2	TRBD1	TGTGCCAGCAACCCTATGGCAGGGGGCTATGGCTACACCTTC	CASNPMAGGYGYTF
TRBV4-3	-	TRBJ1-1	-	TGCGCCAGCACCCCAACCCCGGTGAACACTGAAGCTTTCTTT	CASTPTPVNTEAFF
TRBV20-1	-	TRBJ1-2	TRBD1	TGCAGTGTCCTCAACAGGGGCAACTATGGCTACACCTTC	CSVLNRGNYGYTF
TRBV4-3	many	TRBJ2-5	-	TGCGCCAGCAGCCGACACCGAGGGGAGACCCAGTACTTC	CASSRHRGETQYF
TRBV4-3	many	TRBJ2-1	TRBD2	TGCGCCAGCAGCCATCTGACGGGGGGATACAATGAGCAGTTCTTC	CASSHLTGGYNEQFF
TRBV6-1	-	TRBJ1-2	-	TGTGCCAGCTCCTCCGGGGCCCCATATGGCTACACCTTC	CASSSGAPYGYTF
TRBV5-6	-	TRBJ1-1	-	TGTGCCAGCAGCACGGACCCTACTGAAGCTTTCTTT	CASSTDPTEAFF
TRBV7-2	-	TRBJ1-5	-	TGTGCCAGCAGCGTCAGGGGAGTCGAGCAGCCCCAGCATTTT	CASSVRGVEQPQHF
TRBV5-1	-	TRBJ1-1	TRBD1	TGCGCCAGCAAGGCCTTAGAAAAGGGACAGACCACTGAAGCTTTCTTT	CASKALEKGQTTEAFF
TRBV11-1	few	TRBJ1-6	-	TGTGCCAGCAGCTTAACCGCCGCGGAGTCACCCCTCCACTTT	CASSLTAAESPLHF
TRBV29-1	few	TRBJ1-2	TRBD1	TGCAGCGTTGGAAAGGGACAGGGAGGGGAGACCTTC	CSVGKGQGGETF
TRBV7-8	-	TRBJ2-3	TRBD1	TGTGCCAGCAGCTTACGGACAGGGGACACAGATACGCAGTATTTT	CASSLRTGDTDTQYF
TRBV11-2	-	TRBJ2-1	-	TGTGCCAGCACAGGAGGGTATAGCTCCTACAATGAGCAGTTCTTC	CASTGGYSSYNEQFF
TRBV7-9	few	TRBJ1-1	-	TGTGCCAGCAGCACAGACGGGGGTCGGGGGGAAGCTTTCTTT	CASSTDGGRGEAFF
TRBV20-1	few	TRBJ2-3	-	TGCAGTGCCCGACAGGATCGCACAGATACGCAGTATTTT	CSARQDRTDTQYF
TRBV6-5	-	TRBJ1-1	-	TGTGCCAGCAGTCAGACTGTCCCGGAAATAGCTTTCTTT	CASSQTVPEIAFF
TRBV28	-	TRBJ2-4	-	TGTGCCAGCACTAAAATCGGGGCTGTAGGCAAAAACATTCAGTACTTC	CASTKIGAVGKNIQYF
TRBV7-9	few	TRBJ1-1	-	TGTGCCAGCAGCTTCAAGGACCAGTGGACTGAAGCTTTCTTT	CASSFKDQWTEAFF
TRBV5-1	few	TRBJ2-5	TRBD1	TGCGCCAGCAGCTTCGGACAGGGGGCGCCGGAGACCCAGTACTTC	CASSFGQGAPETQYF
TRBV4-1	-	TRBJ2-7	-	TGCGCCAGCAGCCCCAGGGGGGGCATATCCTACGAGCAGTACTTC	CASSPRGGISYEQYF